A single sample gave rise to the 15 T cell receptor beta chains below, sequenced in a study of identifying expanded T cells in peripheral blood. TCRdb's table, derived via immunoSEQ multiplex PCR, lists solely in-frame clones and lacks some. The sample has 50,000 to 65,000 clones, over 75% seen once; the top ten hold about 18%. Sequencing was performed on blood. The source of these receptors is a person between 18 and 75 years old in good health.

The gene calls are TRBV5-1 and TRBJ2-1, with 13 nucleotides matching TRBD2. The CDR3 has 17 residues. V dropped 4 bases and J dropped 1; count of bases not matched to a gene: 5. CDR1 is SGHRS and CDR2 is YFSETQ in the germline V gene. CDR3 residues: CASSGGLAGSSYNEQFF. CDR3 sequence (DNA): TGCGCCAGCAGCGGGGGACTAGCGGGGTCTTCCTACAATGAGCAGTTCTTC.

This clone has only one observation. V gene TRBV6-1 combines with J gene TRBJ1-5; D may be TRBD1 (5 bases). V gave up 2 bases and J gave up 0 bases, with 11 bases separating them. The CDR3 loop spans 16 amino acids. In germline, CDR1 is MNHNS, CDR2 SASEGT. The DNA of the CDR3 is TGTGCCAGCAGTGAAACCCGACAGATTAGCAATCAGCCCCAGCATTTT. Translated: CASSETRQISNQPQHF.

The count of this clone is one. J is TRBJ2-5 and V is TRBV15; the D is unclear. There are 15 residues in the CDR3. Germline-derived CDR1 and CDR2 are LNHNV and YYDKDF (reference sequence). The V gene lost 0 bases and the J gene lost 2 bases, with 10 bases spanning the gap. Here the CDR3 reads CATSRDHTLQETQYF. In DNA form, the CDR3 reads TGTGCCACCAGCAGAGATCACACGCTTCAAGAGACCCAGTACTTC.

The chain recombines TRBV12-5 with TRBJ2-1; 11 bases map to TRBD2. The germline CDR1 and CDR2 sequences are LGHNT and FRNRAP. CDR3 length equals 15 residues. Losses at the gene ends were 0 bases for V and 8 bases for J; bases not matched to a gene: 3. CDR3 in DNA: TGTGCTAGTGGTTTGGTTCTAGCGGGAGGCTATGAGCAGTTCTTC. It translates to CASGLVLAGGYEQFF.

The CDR3 protein is CSAGGGTRTEAFF. The CDR3 DNA sequence: TGCAGCGCCGGGGGGGGAACGAGGACTGAAGCTTTCTTT. The chain links TRBV29-1 to TRBJ1-1, with D possibly TRBD1 on 5 matching bases. This CDR3 contains 13 residues. CDR1 and CDR2 (germline): SQVTM, ANQGSEA. The ends were cut back, 7 bases at V and 5 bases at J, with 17 bases in the middle.

This clone is a singleton in its sample. V is TRBV5-6 and J is TRBJ1-5; 10 nucleotides line up with TRBD1. The CDR3 runs to 14 residues. From germline, CDR1 is SGHDT and CDR2 YYEEEE. V shed 4 bases, J shed 9 bases, and the junction held 7 bases outside the gene matches. The CDR3 protein is CASSRQGAPRPQHF. CDR3 DNA: TGTGCCAGCAGCAGACAGGGGGCGCCTCGGCCCCAGCATTTT.

The rearrangement joins TRBV18 to TRBJ2-7; the match to TRBD2 covers 10 bases. This CDR3 has 14 residues. The junction had 2 bases not matched to a gene; V was cut back by 3 bases and J by 3 bases. Germline V lookup: CDR1 KGHSH, CDR2 LQKENI. This CDR3 is CASSPPSGSYEQYF. The CDR3 region has the DNA TGTGCCAGCTCACCCCCTAGCGGGAGCTACGAGCAGTACTTC.

The V gene is TRBV7-6, the J gene TRBJ2-5; D gene unclear. The germline V gene has CDR1 SGHVS and CDR2 FNYEAQ. V was trimmed by 2 bases and J by 2 bases, leaving 3 bases between them. This CDR3 is 12 amino acids long. CDR3 sequence: CASSLRQETQYF. For the CDR3, the DNA is TGTGCCAGCAGCTTAAGGCAAGAGACCCAGTACTTC.

The chain combines TRBV7-2 with TRBJ2-5; D is possibly TRBD1 or TRBD2 (5 bases each). The CDR3 has 15 amino acids. Trimming stripped 7 bases from V and 7 bases from J, with 22 bases between. Germline loops: CDR1 SGHTA, CDR2 FQGNSA. CDR3 residues: CASTSNLGDGGTQYF. In nucleotides, the CDR3 is TGTGCCAGCACCTCCAACCTGGGGGATGGGGGGACCCAGTACTTC.

This clone was seen just once. The chain combines TRBV30 with TRBJ1-3; D might be TRBD1 (5 bases). The ends were cut back, 2 bases at V and 0 bases at J, with 14 bases in the middle. Germline lookup yields CDR1 GTSNPN and CDR2 SVGIG (reference sequence). The CDR3 totals 16 residues. The CDR3 DNA reads as TGTGCCTGGAGTAGTTGGGGGATGAGCTCTGGAAACACCATATATTTT. The encoded protein is CAWSSWGMSSGNTIYF.

The V gene is TRBV6-1, the J gene TRBJ1-1; D perhaps matches TRBD1 (5 bases). Germline CDR1 reads MNHNS; CDR2 reads SASEGT. The CDR3 spans 14 residues. The ends were cut back, 1 base at V and 11 bases at J, with 17 bases in the middle. CDR3 residues: CASSEVGTGRGAFF. CDR3 in DNA: TGTGCCAGCAGTGAAGTGGGGACGGGCCGGGGGGCTTTCTTT.

V usage is TRBV5-6 and J usage is TRBJ2-5; the match to TRBD2 covers 7 bases. The CDR3 loop spans 14 amino acids. The V and J ends lost 0 bases and 4 bases, in that order; junction bases with no gene match: 3. Germline V gene data show CDR1 as SGHDT and CDR2 as YYEEEE. In nucleotides, the CDR3 is TGTGCCAGCAGCTTGGGCGGGGGTGGAGAGACCCAGTACTTC. Translating gives CASSLGGGGETQYF.

The rearrangement links TRBV12-5 to TRBJ2-2; D gene ambiguous. CDR3 length: 13 amino acids. Germline V lookup: CDR1 LGHNT, CDR2 FRNRAP. Trimming stripped 3 bases from V and 2 bases from J, with 4 bases between. This CDR3 reads CASGFYNTGELFF. DNA for the CDR3: TGTGCTAGTGGTTTCTATAACACCGGGGAGCTGTTTTTT.

The gene calls are TRBV29-1 and TRBJ2-3; TRBD1 or TRBD2 may be the D gene (5 bases each). V gave up 6 bases and J gave up 2 bases, with 18 bases separating them. Germline loops: CDR1 SQVTM, CDR2 ANQGSEA. This CDR3 is 15 amino acids long. This chain's CDR3 is CSVRGAEGPTDTQYF. In DNA form, the CDR3 reads TGCAGCGTCCGAGGGGCGGAAGGGCCCACAGATACGCAGTATTTT.

The chain joins TRBV7-7 to TRBJ1-1; D not resolved. The CDR3 loop spans 13 amino acids. Germline V gene sequence: CDR1 SSHAT, CDR2 FNYEAQ (reference sequence). Trimming removed 3 bases at V and 1 base at J, with 6 bases between. The CDR3, as DNA: TGTGCCAGCAGCTTGACGGCGAACACTGAAGCTTTCTTT. It encodes CASSLTANTEAFF.